This T cell receptor (beta chain) was identified during a study of radiotherapy plus CTLA-4 blockade in lung cancer. Clones were sequenced by immunoSEQ multiplex PCR, and TCRdb holds only the in-frame ones, with some missing. Among some 90,000 clones listed, roughly 80% were seen once. Looked up from germline, CDR1 is SGDLS and CDR2 is YYNGEE. Trimming shortened V by 6 bases and J by 2 bases, and 15 bases separated the two germline ends. The CDR3 has 15 residues. The TCR comes from a human donor with non-small cell lung cancer who had stable disease on radiotherapy plus ipilimumab. Specimen: peripheral blood, collected from a patient treated with radiotherapy plus ipilimumab. The rearrangement uses TRBV9 and TRBJ1-3; D uncertain. The CDR3 here is CASTTNGAAGNTIYF. The CDR3, as DNA: TGTGCCAGCACCACGAACGGAGCTGCTGGAAACACCATATATTTT.